The 9 T cell receptor beta chains below all came from one sample that was sequenced in a study of tumor T cells in aggressive B-cell lymphoma. TCRdb keeps only in-frame clones here, not all; method: immunoSEQ multiplex PCR. The sample carries some 3,500 clones, about 91% recorded once. The specimen was tumor tissue. These receptors all come from an adult with diffuse large B cell lymphoma.

The chain links TRBV11-2 to TRBJ2-5; D not resolved. Germline V gives CDR1 SGHAT, CDR2 FQNNGV. This CDR3 comprises 14 residues. Between the trimmed V and J ends, which lost 1 base and 5 bases, there was a span of 11 bases. In DNA, the CDR3 is TGTGCCAGCAGCTTAGTCCCTGGGCAGGAGACCCAGTACTTC. Its protein is CASSLVPGQETQYF.

This clone was detected only a few times. The junction does not match germline at one end; this may be a read error. V gene TRBV6-1 combines with J gene TRBJ1-1; no clear D gene. In germline, CDR1 is MNHNS, CDR2 SASEGT. The length of the CDR3 is 11 residues. The CDR3: CASSIPGARNF. As DNA, the CDR3 is TGTGCCAGCAGTATACCGGGAGCTCGAAACTTT.

The gene calls are TRBV5-1 and TRBJ2-1; D is perhaps TRBD2 (7 bases). Trimming shortened V by 5 bases and J by 2 bases, and 17 bases separated the two germline ends. There are 16 residues in the CDR3. Germline lookup yields CDR1 SGHRS and CDR2 YFSETQ. The CDR3, as DNA: TGCGCCAGCAGAGATTTGAGCGGGGACACCTACAATGAGCAGTTCTTC. Its protein is CASRDLSGDTYNEQFF.

CDR3 sequence: CASSHGTSGSTDTQYF. In DNA, the CDR3 is TGTGCCAGCAGCCATGGGACTAGCGGCAGCACAGATACGCAGTATTTT. The chain recombines TRBV4-2 with TRBJ2-3; 11 bases agree with TRBD2. The CDR3 length is 16 residues. Germline loops: CDR1 LGHNA, CDR2 YNFKEQ. V gave up 3 bases and J gave up 0 bases; unmatched junction bases: 2.

The genes are TRBV15 and TRBJ2-2; 7 bases match TRBD1. The CDR3 loop spans 16 amino acids. CDR1 is LNHNV, CDR2 YYDKDF, per germline (reference sequence). The junction had 3 bases not matched to a gene; V was cut back by 1 base and J by 1 base. Here the CDR3 reads CATSRAYRGNTGELFF. In DNA, the CDR3 is TGTGCCACCAGCAGAGCCTACAGGGGGAACACCGGGGAGCTGTTTTTT.

The rearrangement links TRBV6-4 to TRBJ2-5; TRBD2 agrees at 7 bases. Germline lookup yields CDR1 MRHNA and CDR2 SNTAGT. V gave up 7 bases and J gave up 3 bases; unmatched junction bases: 8. The CDR3 totals 14 residues. Here the CDR3 reads CASTDSGGKETQYF. DNA of the CDR3: TGTGCCAGCACCGACTCGGGGGGAAAAGAGACCCAGTACTTC.

The count of this clone is one. The chain carries TRBV5-4 and TRBJ2-2; 8 positions agree with TRBD1. CDR3 length equals 15 residues. V gave up 2 bases and J gave up 6 bases; unmatched junction bases: 6. Germline V CDR1 and CDR2: SGHNT, YYREEE (reference sequence). CDR3 protein: CASSFYQGAPGELFF. The CDR3 DNA reads as TGTGCCAGCAGCTTTTATCAGGGGGCCCCCGGGGAGCTGTTTTTT.

The chain combines TRBV5-1 with TRBJ1-4; 7 nucleotides line up with TRBD1. This CDR3 contains 15 residues. Germline V CDR1 and CDR2: SGHRS, YFSETQ. V shed 4 bases, J shed 5 bases, and the junction held 8 bases outside the gene matches. Here the CDR3 DNA reads TGCGCCAGCAGCATCAGGGGGGAACAAAATGAAAAACTGTTTTTT. Translating gives CASSIRGEQNEKLFF.

The chain links TRBV4-1 to TRBJ1-3, with a weak D call TRBD1 (5 bases). V dropped 4 bases and J dropped 4 bases, with 14 bases sitting between them. Germline V lookup: CDR1 MGHRA, CDR2 YSYEKL. This CDR3 spans 15 amino acids. CDR3 in amino acids: CASSRDFNSGNTIYF. For the CDR3, the DNA is TGCGCCAGCAGCCGGGACTTCAACTCCGGAAACACCATATATTTT.